The 21 T cell receptor beta chains listed next were all sequenced from one sample in a study of read filtering for tumor transcriptome and immune sequencing. The library was built from around 400 ng RNA with molecular barcoded adaptors for alpha/delta and beta/gamma chains. MiXCR, applied by TCRdb to the reads, yields one record per CDR3 protein. The table includes around 140,000 distinct CDR3 sequences, around 14% detected once. The sample taken for sequencing was a population of CD138-negative cells sorted from bone marrow. These receptors all stem from a donor at least 40 years old with multiple myeloma.

This clonotype showed up many times. The chain employs TRBV6-5 and TRBJ1-2; possible D gene TRBD1, 5 bases. V shed 0 bases and J shed 2 bases, with 10 bases lying between them. The germline CDR1 and CDR2 sequences are MNHEY and SVGAGI. The CDR3 runs to 15 residues. CDR3 region: CASSYSGPRNYGYTF. The CDR3, as DNA: TGTGCCAGCAGTTACTCGGGGCCCCGGAACTATGGCTACACCTTC.

CDR3 amino acids: CASSQDRASTIYF. CDR3 DNA: TGCGCCAGCAGCCAAGATCGGGCAAGCACCATATATTTT. The rearrangement links TRBV4-1 to TRBJ1-3; D is unresolved. CDR3 length: 13 residues. Germline assignment: CDR1 MGHRA and CDR2 YSYEKL. Trimming shortened V by 0 bases and J by 9 bases, and 9 bases separated the two germline ends.

Comment on this clonotype: A clone one base away is much larger, so this may be a read error. The chain employs TRBV20-1 and TRBJ2-5, with TRBD2 identical over 13 bases. Germline V lookup: CDR1 DFQATT, CDR2 SNEGSKA (reference sequence). This CDR3 comprises 17 residues. The CDR3 loop is CSARGGLAGFTGETQDF. The CDR3, as DNA: TGCAGTGCTAGGGGGGGACTAGCGGGATTTACGGGAGAGACCCAGGACTTC.

Turning to this clonotype: The junction shows a germline mismatch at one end, possibly a read error. V gene TRBV20-1 combines with J gene TRBJ1-2, with 8 bases fitting TRBD1. CDR3 length equals 14 residues. The V gene's germline CDR1 is DFQATT and CDR2 SNEGSKA (reference sequence). The CDR3 DNA reads TGCAGTGCTAGCCACAGGGGGTTGATCTATGGCTACGCCTTC. This gives the protein CSASHRGLIYGYAF.

This clonotype showed up many times. The chain is built from TRBV20-1 and TRBJ2-1, with TRBD2 identical over 7 bases. Germline CDR1 reads DFQATT; CDR2 reads SNEGSKA (reference sequence). The CDR3 has 15 residues. V lost 0 bases and J lost 0; bases outside the gene matches: 2. The CDR3 DNA reads TGCAGTGCTAGAGATCGGGAGGCCTCCTACAATGAGCAGTTCTTC. It codes for CSARDREASYNEQFF.

In this sample, this clonotype turned up a few times. This may come from a read error, since a much larger clone is one base off. The CDR3 is CASSLGYDRTGANEQFF. The CDR3 DNA sequence: TGTGCCAGCAGCCTTGGCTATGATCGGACAGGCGCCAATGAGCAGTTCTTC. V usage is TRBV3-1 and J usage is TRBJ2-1; 7 bases are shared with TRBD1. Germline CDR1 reads LGHDT; CDR2 reads YNNKEL (reference sequence). J was trimmed by 6 bases and V by 4 bases; bases with no gene match: 15. The CDR3 contains 17 residues.

The J gene is TRBJ1-4, the V gene TRBV30; D might be TRBD1 (5 bases). CDR3 length: 13 residues. CDR1 and CDR2 from the germline V gene are GTSNPN and SVGIG (reference sequence). Trimming left V 5 bases short and J 8 bases short, with 15 bases between. The DNA for the CDR3 is TGTGCCTGGGGCCGGGACCTGGCCGAAAAACTGTTTTTT. Protein sequence: CAWGRDLAEKLFF.

The sample holds many counts of this clonotype. The V and J genes are TRBV20-1 and TRBJ2-7; 9 bases are a match to TRBD2. This CDR3 comprises 13 residues. V shed 4 bases and J 2 bases; nucleotides not matched to a gene: 3. Germline V lookup: CDR1 DFQATT, CDR2 SNEGSKA (reference sequence). The CDR3 region is CSATSGNPYEQYF. The CDR3 region has the DNA TGCAGTGCTACTAGCGGGAATCCCTACGAGCAGTACTTC.

Ten or more counts support this clonotype. The CDR3 spells CASSQELNLGELFF. The DNA of the CDR3 is TGTGCCAGCAGCCAAGAACTGAACTTAGGGGAGCTGTTTTTT. The V gene is TRBV3-1, the J gene TRBJ2-2; no clear D gene. The V and J ends lost 0 bases and 8 bases respectively, with 10 bases between them. The CDR3 extends over 14 amino acids. Germline CDR1 is LGHDT and CDR2 is YNNKEL (reference sequence). The full variable domain, its missing parts supplied by reference TRBV3-1 and TRBJ2-2, is DTAVSQTPKYLVTQMGNDKSIKCEQNLGHDTMYWYKQDSKKFLKIMFSYNNKELIINETVPNRFSPKSPDKAHLNLHINSLELGDSAVYFCASSQELNLGELFFGEGSRLTVL.

This clonotype showed up just a few times. It is likely a read error, because the conserved phenylalanine at the end of the CDR3 is missing. V is TRBV27 and J is TRBJ2-1; TRBD2 matches at 10 bases. Germline trimming cut 5 bases from V and 4 bases from J; bases unmatched to any gene: 2. The CDR3 has 14 amino acids. Per germline, CDR1 MNHEY and CDR2 SMNVEV (reference sequence). The CDR3 spells CASSTSGDYNEQFL. DNA for the CDR3: TGTGCCAGCAGTACTAGCGGGGATTACAATGAGCAGTTCCTC.

This clonotype was recorded many times. The rearrangement uses TRBV7-9 and TRBJ2-1, with D perhaps assigned TRBD1 or TRBD2 (5 bases each). In germline, CDR1 is SEHNR, CDR2 FQNEAQ (reference sequence). V gave up 5 bases and J gave up 6 bases, with 29 bases separating them. This CDR3 has 19 amino acids. The CDR3 reads CASSPWGTPSLLSGNEQFF. The CDR3 nucleotides read TGTGCCAGCAGCCCCTGGGGGACCCCCTCCCTCCTGTCGGGCAATGAGCAGTTCTTC.

About this clonotype: Being one base from a much bigger clone, this may be a read error. The J gene is TRBJ1-5, the V gene TRBV15; D uncertain. Between the trimmed V and J ends, which lost 1 base and 4 bases, there was a span of 8 bases. Germline values: CDR1 LNHNV, CDR2 YYDKDF (reference sequence). The CDR3 is 14 amino acids. CDR3 in DNA: TGTGCCACCAGCAGAGGTACGGGTAATCAGCCCCAGCATTTT. Amino acids: CATSRGTGNQPQHF.

This clonotype has a count of ten or more. The gene calls are TRBV29-1 and TRBJ2-7; tentative D call: TRBD2 (5 bases). This CDR3 has 12 residues. Germline loops: CDR1 SQVTM, CDR2 ANQGSEA. V shed 0 bases and J shed 7 bases, with 10 bases lying between them. The CDR3 DNA follows: TGCAGCGTTGAAGAGTCCGGGGTAGAGCAGTACTTC. This sequence encodes CSVEESGVEQYF.

This clonotype has a count of ten or more. This rearrangement joins TRBV7-2 to TRBJ1-5; D unresolved. The CDR3 loop spans 15 amino acids. Trimming took 2 bases from V and 1 from J, leaving 9 bases between them. The germline gives CDR1 SGHTA, CDR2 FQGNSA. CDR3 loop: CASSLKLGSNQPQHF. The CDR3 DNA reads TGTGCCAGCAGCTTAAAACTGGGCAGCAATCAGCCCCAGCATTTT. The complete variable domain, with remaining parts taken from reference TRBV7-2 and TRBJ1-5, reads GAGVSQSPSNKVTEKGKDVELRCDPISGHTALYWYRQSLGQGLEFLIYFQGNSAPDKSGLPSDRFSAERTGGSVSTLTIQRTQQEDSAVYLCASSLKLGSNQPQHFGDGTRLSIL.

For this clonotype: The junction departs from the called germline gene at one end, perhaps through a read error. This chain uses TRBV20-1 with TRBJ2-3, with D possibly TRBD1 on 5 matching bases. The germline V gene has CDR1 DFQATT and CDR2 SNEGSKA (reference sequence). CDR3 length: 13 residues. CDR3 loop: CSAPSENTGTPYF. Written as DNA, the CDR3 is TGCAGTGCCCCGTCGGAAAACACAGGTACGCCGTATTTT.

Many counts were recorded for this clonotype. The V call is TRBV7-9, the J call TRBJ2-7; TRBD2 might be the D (6 bases). The CDR3 spans 16 residues. CDR1 and CDR2 (germline): SEHNR, FQNEAQ (reference sequence). Trimming shortened V by 3 bases and J by 1 base, and 16 bases separated the two germline ends. The CDR3 DNA is TGTGCCAGCAGCTTGGGGCCGGGACTGGCGTCCTACGAGCAGTACTTC. Residues: CASSLGPGLASYEQYF.

This clonotype was seen ten or more times. The rearrangement links TRBV13 to TRBJ2-1, with 8 bases lining up with TRBD2. From germline, CDR1 is PRHDT and CDR2 FYEKMQ (reference sequence). This CDR3 has 14 residues. Trimming took 1 base from V and 7 from J; bases not matched to a gene: 3. CDR3 sequence reads: CASSLEGLGNEQFF. CDR3 in DNA: TGTGCCAGCAGCTTAGAGGGACTAGGGAATGAGCAGTTCTTC.

This clonotype was counted at least ten times. The V gene is TRBV6-6, the J gene TRBJ1-2; D is undetermined. The CDR3 extends over 11 amino acids. Germline values: CDR1 MNHNY, CDR2 SVGAGI (reference sequence). V lost 8 bases and J 7 bases, leaving 11 bases between the germline ends. The CDR3 loop reads CASGAGSGYTF. The CDR3 DNA reads TGTGCCAGCGGTGCTGGGTCTGGCTACACCTTC.

This clonotype was found a few times. The chain is built from TRBV9 and TRBJ2-5; D not certain. CDR3 length: 11 residues. Trimming removed 3 bases from V and 7 bases from J, with 7 bases in between. Per the germline V gene, CDR1 is SGDLS and CDR2 is YYNGEE. CDR3 amino acids: CASSDDGTQYF. Here the CDR3 DNA reads TGTGCCAGCAGCGACGACGGGACCCAGTACTTC.

The gene calls are TRBV6-5 and TRBJ2-2; TRBD2 matches at 14 bases. After removal of 5 bases from V and 3 bases from J, the junction contained 8 bases not matched to a gene. Germline CDR1 reads MNHEY; CDR2 reads SVGAGI. This CDR3 is built from 18 residues. The CDR3 DNA follows: TGTGCCAGCAGTGCGCCGGGACTAGCGGGAGCTTACACCGGGGAGCTGTTTTTT. Its protein is CASSAPGLAGAYTGELFF.

There are many counts of this clonotype. The V gene is TRBV27, the J gene TRBJ1-1; 7 nucleotides align to TRBD1. The length of the CDR3 is 14 residues. V lost 4 bases and J lost 2; bases outside the gene matches: 4. In germline, CDR1 is MNHEY, CDR2 SMNVEV (reference sequence). CDR3 in amino acids: CASSSDRVNTEAFF. Here the CDR3 DNA reads TGTGCCAGCAGTTCCGACAGGGTCAACACTGAAGCTTTCTTT.